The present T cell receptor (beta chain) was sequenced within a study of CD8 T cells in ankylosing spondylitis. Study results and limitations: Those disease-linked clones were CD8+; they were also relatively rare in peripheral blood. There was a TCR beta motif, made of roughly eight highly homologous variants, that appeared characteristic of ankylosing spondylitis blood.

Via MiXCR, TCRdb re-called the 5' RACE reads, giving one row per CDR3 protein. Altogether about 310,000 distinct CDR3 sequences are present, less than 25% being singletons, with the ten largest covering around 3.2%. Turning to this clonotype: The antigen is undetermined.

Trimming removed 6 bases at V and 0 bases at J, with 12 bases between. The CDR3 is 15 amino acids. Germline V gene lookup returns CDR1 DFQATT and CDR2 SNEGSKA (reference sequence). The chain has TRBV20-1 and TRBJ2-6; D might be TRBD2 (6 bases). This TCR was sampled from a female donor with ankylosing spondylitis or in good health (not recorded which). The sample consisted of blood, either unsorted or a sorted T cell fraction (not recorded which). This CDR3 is CSALGGYSGANVLTF. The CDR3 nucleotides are TGCAGTGCGCTTGGGGGGTACTCTGGGGCCAACGTCCTGACTTTC.